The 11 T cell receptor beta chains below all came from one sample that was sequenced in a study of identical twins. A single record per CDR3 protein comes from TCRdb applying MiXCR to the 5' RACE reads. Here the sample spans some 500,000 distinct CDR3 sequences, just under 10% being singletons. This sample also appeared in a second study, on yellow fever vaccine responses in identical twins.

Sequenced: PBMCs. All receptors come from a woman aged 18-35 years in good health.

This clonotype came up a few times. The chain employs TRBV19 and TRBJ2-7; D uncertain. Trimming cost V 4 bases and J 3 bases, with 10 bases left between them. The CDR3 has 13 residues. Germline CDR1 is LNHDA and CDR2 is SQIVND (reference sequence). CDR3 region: CASSTPDRYEQYF. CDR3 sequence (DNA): TGTGCCAGTAGTACCCCGGACCGCTACGAGCAGTACTTC.

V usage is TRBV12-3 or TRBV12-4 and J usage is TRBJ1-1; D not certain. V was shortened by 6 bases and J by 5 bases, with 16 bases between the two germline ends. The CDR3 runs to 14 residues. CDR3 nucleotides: TGTGCCAGCAGCCCCGACCGTATGTGGACTGAAGCTTTCTTT. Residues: CASSPDRMWTEAFF.

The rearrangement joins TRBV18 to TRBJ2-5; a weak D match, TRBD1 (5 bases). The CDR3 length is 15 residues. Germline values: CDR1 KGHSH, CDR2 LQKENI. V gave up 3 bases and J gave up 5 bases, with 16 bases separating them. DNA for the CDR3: TGTGCCAGCTCACCTCAGGGATTCCTCTCTGAGACCCAGTACTTC. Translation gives CASSPQGFLSETQYF.

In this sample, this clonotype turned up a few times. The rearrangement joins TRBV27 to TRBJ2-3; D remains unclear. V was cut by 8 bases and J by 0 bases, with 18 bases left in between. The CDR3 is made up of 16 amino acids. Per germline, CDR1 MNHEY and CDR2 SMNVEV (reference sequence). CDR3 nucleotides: TGTGCCAGCTTCCCGTTAGGCAGTGCTAGCACAGATACGCAGTATTTT. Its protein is CASFPLGSASTDTQYF.

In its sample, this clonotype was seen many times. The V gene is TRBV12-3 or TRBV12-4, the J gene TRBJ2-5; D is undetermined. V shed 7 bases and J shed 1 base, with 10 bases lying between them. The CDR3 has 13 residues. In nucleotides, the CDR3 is TGTGCCAGCACCCCTAGGTCCCAAGAGACCCAGTACTTC. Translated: CASTPRSQETQYF.

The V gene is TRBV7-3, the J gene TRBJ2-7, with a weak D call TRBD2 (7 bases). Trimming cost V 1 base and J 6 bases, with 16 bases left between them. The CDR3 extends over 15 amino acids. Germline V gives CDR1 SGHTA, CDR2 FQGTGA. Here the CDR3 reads CASSLRGGQGFEQYF. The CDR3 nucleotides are TGTGCCAGCAGCTTAAGGGGGGGGCAGGGTTTCGAGCAGTACTTC. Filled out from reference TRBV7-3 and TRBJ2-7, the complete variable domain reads GAGVSQTPSNKVTEKGKYVELRCDPISGHTALYWYRQSLGQGPEFLIYFQGTGAADDSGLPNDRFFAVRPEGSVSTLKIQRTERGDSAVYLCASSLRGGQGFEQYFGPGTRLTVT.

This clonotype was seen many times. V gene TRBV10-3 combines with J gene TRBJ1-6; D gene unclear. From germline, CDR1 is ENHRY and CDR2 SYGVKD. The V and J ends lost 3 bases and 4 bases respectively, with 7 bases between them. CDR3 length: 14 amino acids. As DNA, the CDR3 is TGTGCCATCAGTGACAGCGCATATAATTCACCCCTCCACTTT. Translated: CAISDSAYNSPLHF.

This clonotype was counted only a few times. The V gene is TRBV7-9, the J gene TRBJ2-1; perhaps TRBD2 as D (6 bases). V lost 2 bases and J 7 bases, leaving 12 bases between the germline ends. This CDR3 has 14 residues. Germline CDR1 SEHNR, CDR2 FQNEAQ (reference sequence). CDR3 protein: CASSLSGSGNEQFF. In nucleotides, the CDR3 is TGTGCCAGCAGCTTATCCGGGAGTGGGAATGAGCAGTTCTTC.

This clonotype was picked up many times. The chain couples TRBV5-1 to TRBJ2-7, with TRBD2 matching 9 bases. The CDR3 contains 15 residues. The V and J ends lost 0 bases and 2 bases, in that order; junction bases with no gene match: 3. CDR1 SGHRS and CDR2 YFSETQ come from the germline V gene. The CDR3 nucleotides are TGCGCCAGCAGCTTGGTTAGCGGGGGTACCTACGAGCAGTACTTC. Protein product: CASSLVSGGTYEQYF.

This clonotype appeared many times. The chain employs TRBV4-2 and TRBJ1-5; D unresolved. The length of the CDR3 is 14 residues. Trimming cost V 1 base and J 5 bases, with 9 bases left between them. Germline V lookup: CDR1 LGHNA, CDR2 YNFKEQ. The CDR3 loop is CASSQALSDQPQHF. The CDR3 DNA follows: TGTGCCAGCAGCCAAGCGCTGTCGGATCAGCCCCAGCATTTT.

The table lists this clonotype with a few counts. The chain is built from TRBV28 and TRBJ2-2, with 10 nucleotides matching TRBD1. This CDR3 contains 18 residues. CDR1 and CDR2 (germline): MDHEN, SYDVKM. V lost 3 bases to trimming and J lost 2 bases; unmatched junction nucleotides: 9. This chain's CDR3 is CASSFARDRGSNTGELFF. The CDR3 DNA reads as TGTGCCAGCAGTTTCGCCCGGGACAGGGGATCAAACACCGGGGAGCTGTTTTTT. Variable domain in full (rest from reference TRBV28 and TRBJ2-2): DVKVTQSSRYLVKRTGEKVFLECVQDMDHENMFWYRQDPGLGLRLIYFSYDVKMKEKGDIPEGYSVSREKKERFSLILESASTNQTSMYLCASSFARDRGSNTGELFFGEGSRLTVL.